Listed below are T cell receptor beta chains from one sample, sequenced in a study of cytotoxic CD8 clonotypes in ibrutinib-treated CLL. Only in-frame clones appear in the TCRdb table, and some are missing; sequencing was by immunoSEQ multiplex PCR. The sample holds some 200,000 clones; 70% to 75% are singletons and the top ten take 5.5% to 6%. Sequencing was performed on PBMCs, taken after 12 months of ibrutinib treatment. Every receptor here comes from a human donor with chronic lymphocytic leukemia. CDR3s include the opening cysteine and the closing phenylalanine or tryptophan. D genes are given only for firm matches. A row's size may be missing; if present it is once, few, many or a size class.

J,V,size,D,DNA,CDR3
TRBJ1-2,TRBV19,few,TRBD1,TGTGCCAGTACCGAGGGGGCTTATGGCTACACCTTC,CASTEGAYGYTF
TRBJ1-2,TRBV18,NA,NA,TGTGCCAGCTCACCACCGGACCCGATTATCTATGGCTACACCTTC,CASSPPDPIIYGYTF
TRBJ1-1,TRBV2,NA,NA,TGTGCCAGCAGTGTTAAGGGTTCGGACACTGAAGCTTTCTTT,CASSVKGSDTEAFF
TRBJ2-3,TRBV6-1,few,TRBD1,TGTGCCAGCAGTGGCCCCGACAGGGTCACGTCCTGGCGCACAGATACGCAGTATTTT,CASSGPDRVTSWRTDTQYF
TRBJ1-5,TRBV28,NA,NA,TGTGCCAGCAGTTTAGTCAGGAATCAGCCCCAGCATTTT,CASSLVRNQPQHF
TRBJ1-4,TRBV6-6,NA,NA,TGTGCCAGCAGTTACTCAGACACCCCAACTAATGAAAAACTGTTTTTT,CASSYSDTPTNEKLFF
TRBJ2-2,TRBV4-1,NA,TRBD2,TGCGCCAGCAGCCAAGCCCCAGCGGGAGACACCGGGGAGCTGTTTTTT,CASSQAPAGDTGELFF
TRBJ1-5,TRBV6-4,once,TRBD1,TGTGCCAGCACCGACAGGGGGAATCAGCCCCAGCATTTT,CASTDRGNQPQHF
TRBJ1-4,TRBV7-2,once,NA,TGTGCCAGCAGCTTAGTGGGGGGCCGGGAAAAACTGTTTTTT,CASSLVGGREKLFF
TRBJ2-7,TRBV28,NA,TRBD1,TGTGCCAGCAGACCTCGGGGGACAGGGGGGCACGAGCAGTACTTC,CASRPRGTGGHEQYF
TRBJ2-2,TRBV4-1,once,NA,TGCGCCAGCAGCACCTGGACGAACACCGGGGAGCTGTTTTTT,CASSTWTNTGELFF
TRBJ1-1,TRBV6-5,NA,NA,TGTGCCAGCAGTTCCGTCAGATCAGGGGTGACTGAAGCTTTCTTT,CASSSVRSGVTEAFF
TRBJ1-4,TRBV6-1,NA,NA,TGTGCCAGCAGTACTTGGACAGAGTCCAATGAAAAACTGTTTTTT,CASSTWTESNEKLFF
TRBJ2-2,TRBV5-6,NA,NA,TGTGCCAGCAGCTTGGGGTCAGTCACCGGGGAGCTGTTTTTT,CASSLGSVTGELFF
TRBJ1-2,TRBV5-1,few,TRBD1,TGCGCCAGCAGCGCGGACAGGGGGCACTATGGCTACACCTTC,CASSADRGHYGYTF
TRBJ2-7,TRBV29-1,NA,TRBD2,TGCAGCGCCGCTCCCGGGAGGCCTTACGAGCAGTACTTC,CSAAPGRPYEQYF
TRBJ1-1,TRBV11-2,NA,NA,TGTGCCAGCAGCCTCGAGGGGACTGTAGCTTTCTTT,CASSLEGTVAFF
TRBJ1-1,TRBV19,NA,NA,TGTGCCAGTAGTATAGACCGGGGGAACACTGAAGCTTTCTTT,CASSIDRGNTEAFF
TRBJ2-7,TRBV30,NA,NA,TGTGCCTGGAGTGGGGATCCCTACGAGCAGTACTTC,CAWSGDPYEQYF
TRBJ2-2,TRBV5-3,NA,TRBD2,TGTGCCAGAAGCCGTGGGACTATCCCCACCGGGGAGCTGTTTTTT,CARSRGTIPTGELFF
TRBJ1-3,TRBV29-1,NA,TRBD1,TGCAGCGTCCCGACAGGGTCTGGAAACACCATATATTTT,CSVPTGSGNTIYF
TRBJ1-1,TRBV30,NA,TRBD1,TGTGCCTGGAACCCGGACAGGGGGTCTCAGGGCTACACTGAAGCTTTCTTT,CAWNPDRGSQGYTEAFF
TRBJ2-6,TRBV9,NA,TRBD2,TGTGCCAGCAGCGATTACGGGAGGGCCCTCGAAGGGGCCAACGTCCTGACTTTC,CASSDYGRALEGANVLTF
TRBJ2-2,TRBV13,NA,TRBD2,TGTGCCAGCAGCCTGGAGCGGGGGGCAAACACCGGGGAGCTGTTTTTT,CASSLERGANTGELFF
TRBJ2-1,TRBV6-5,once,TRBD1,TGTGCCAGCGCACCTCGGACAGGGGCCTACAATGAGCAGTTCTTC,CASAPRTGAYNEQFF
TRBJ1-5,TRBV7-2,NA,NA,TGTGCCAGCAGCCCCCACAGTCATCAGCCCCAGCATTTT,CASSPHSHQPQHF
TRBJ1-4,TRBV5-6,NA,NA,TGTGCCAGCAGCTTGGTTGGCGTTGGGGGTGAAAAACTGTTTTTT,CASSLVGVGGEKLFF
TRBJ2-7,TRBV30,once,NA,TGTGCCTATTACAAGTTAGGGGAATCCTACGAGCAGTACTTC,CAYYKLGESYEQYF